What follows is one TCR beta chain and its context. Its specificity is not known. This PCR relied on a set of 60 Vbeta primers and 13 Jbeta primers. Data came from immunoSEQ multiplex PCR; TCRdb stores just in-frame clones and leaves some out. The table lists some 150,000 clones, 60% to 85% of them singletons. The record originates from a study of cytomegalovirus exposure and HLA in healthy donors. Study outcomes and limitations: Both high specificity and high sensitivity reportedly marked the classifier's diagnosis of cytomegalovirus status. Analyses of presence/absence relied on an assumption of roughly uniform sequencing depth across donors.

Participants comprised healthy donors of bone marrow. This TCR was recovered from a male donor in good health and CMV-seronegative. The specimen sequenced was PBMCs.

CDR3 residues: CASSPVGQPNTGELFF. Written as DNA, the CDR3 is TGTGCCAGCAGCCCAGTCGGACAGCCTAACACCGGGGAGCTGTTTTTT. The genes are TRBV7-8 and TRBJ2-2, with D perhaps matching TRBD1 (6 bases). The CDR3 length is 16 residues. V gave up 5 bases and J gave up 2 bases, with 15 bases separating them. Germline V gene lookup returns CDR1 SGHVS and CDR2 FQNEAQ.